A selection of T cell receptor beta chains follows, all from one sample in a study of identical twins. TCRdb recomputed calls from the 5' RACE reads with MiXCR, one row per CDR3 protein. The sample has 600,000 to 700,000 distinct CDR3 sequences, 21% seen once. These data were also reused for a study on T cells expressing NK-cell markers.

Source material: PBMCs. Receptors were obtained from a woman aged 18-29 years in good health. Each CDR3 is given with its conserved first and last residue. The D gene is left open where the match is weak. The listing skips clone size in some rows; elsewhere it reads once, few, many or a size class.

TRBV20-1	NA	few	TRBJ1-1	TGCAGTGCTAGTATACATGGCCTGAACACTGAAGCTTTCTTT	CSASIHGLNTEAFF
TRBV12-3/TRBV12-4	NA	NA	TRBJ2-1	TGTGCCAGCAGTTTCCCTCTAACTAAATACAATGAGCAGTTCTTC	CASSFPLTKYNEQFF
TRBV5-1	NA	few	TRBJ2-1	TGCGCCAGCAGCCCGGGGTTTTACAATGAGCAGTTCTTC	CASSPGFYNEQFF
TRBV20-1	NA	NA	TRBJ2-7	TGCAGTGCTAGGCCCCTCATCTACGAGCAGTACTTC	CSARPLIYEQYF
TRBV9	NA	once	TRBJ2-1	TGTGCCAGCAGCGTAGAGCCTGAACAGTGGGGCTACAATGAGCAGTTCTTC	CASSVEPEQWGYNEQFF
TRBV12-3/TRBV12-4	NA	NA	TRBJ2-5	TGTGCCAGCAGCCCGAGACCTGGGGAGACCCAGTACTTC	CASSPRPGETQYF
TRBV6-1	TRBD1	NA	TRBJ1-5	TGTGCCAGCAGTGGACAGGGCGGTCAGCCCCAGCATTTT	CASSGQGGQPQHF
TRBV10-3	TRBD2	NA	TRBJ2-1	TGTGCCATCAGATCCTCTTACACTAGCGGGGGAGACAATGAGCAGTTCTTC	CAIRSSYTSGGDNEQFF
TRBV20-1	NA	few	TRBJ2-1	TGCAGTGCTAGAGATGGCCGGAGGAGCTCCTACAATGAGCAGTTCTTC	CSARDGRRSSYNEQFF
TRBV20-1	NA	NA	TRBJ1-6	TGCAGTGCCCACCCGACGGAAAATTCACCCCTCCACTTT	CSAHPTENSPLHF
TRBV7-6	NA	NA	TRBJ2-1	TGTGCCAGCAGCAGCCTAGCGTCTTTCAACAATGAGCAGTTCTTC	CASSSLASFNNEQFF
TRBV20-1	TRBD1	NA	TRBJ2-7	TGCAGTGCTAAGCGACCGGGACAGTCTTACGAGCAGTACTTC	CSAKRPGQSYEQYF
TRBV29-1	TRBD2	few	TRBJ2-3	TGCAGCCTCAAAGGGACTAGCGGTCGCACAGATACGCAGTATTTT	CSLKGTSGRTDTQYF
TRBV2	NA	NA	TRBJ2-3	TGTGCCAGCAGGTTAACGTTTGGGGGAGGAGGCCCCACAGATACGCAGTATTTT	CASRLTFGGGGPTDTQYF
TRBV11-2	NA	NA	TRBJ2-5	TGTGCCAGCAGCCGACAGCTCCAAGAGACCCAGTACTTC	CASSRQLQETQYF
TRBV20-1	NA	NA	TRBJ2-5	TGCAGTGCTAGAGCGCGGACCGGTCAAGAGACCCAGTACTTC	CSARARTGQETQYF
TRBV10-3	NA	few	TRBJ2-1	TGTGCCATCAGTGAGTCGGGGCGGGGTTCCTACAATGAGCAGTTCTTC	CAISESGRGSYNEQFF
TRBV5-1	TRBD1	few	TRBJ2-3	TGCGCCAGCAGCAGGGGACAGCTTATAGATACGCAGTATTTT	CASSRGQLIDTQYF
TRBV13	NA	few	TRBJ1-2	TGTGCCAGCAGCCCTCGGGGGACTCGCTATGGCTACACCTTC	CASSPRGTRYGYTF
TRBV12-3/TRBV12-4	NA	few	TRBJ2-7	TGTGCCAGCAGTTTCTCTCCGATAACTCCTTTTTTC	CASSFSPITPFF
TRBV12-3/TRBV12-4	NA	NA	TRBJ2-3	TGTGCCAGCAGCCCATGGGCTCAGGCAGGAGATACGCAGTATTTT	CASSPWAQAGDTQYF
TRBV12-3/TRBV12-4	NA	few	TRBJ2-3	TGTGCCAGCAGTACCTTTCCGGGGGCCACAGATACGCAGTATTTT	CASSTFPGATDTQYF
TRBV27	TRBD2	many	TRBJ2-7	TGTGCCAGCAGTTTATTACTAGCGGGAGTTTCCGAGCAGTACTTC	CASSLLLAGVSEQYF
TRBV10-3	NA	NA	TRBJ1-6	TGTGCCATCAGTGAGACAGAATATAATTCACCCCTCCACTTT	CAISETEYNSPLHF
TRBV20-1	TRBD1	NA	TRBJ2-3	TGCAGTGCCACCGGGACAGGGATAAGCACAGATACGCAGTATTTT	CSATGTGISTDTQYF
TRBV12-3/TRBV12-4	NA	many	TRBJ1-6	TGTGCCAGCAGTTTAAGCAGGGATAATTCACCCCTCCACTTT	CASSLSRDNSPLHF
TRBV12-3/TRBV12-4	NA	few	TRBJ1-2	TGTGCCAGCAGTTCCCATTACATAGGTGGCTACACCTTC	CASSSHYIGGYTF
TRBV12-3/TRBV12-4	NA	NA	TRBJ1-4	TGTGCCAGCAGTTTACAGGGATTGCGTGAAAAACTGTTTTTT	CASSLQGLREKLFF
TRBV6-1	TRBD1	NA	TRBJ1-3	TGTGCCAGCAGCTTGACAGGGGACGGGGTATCTGGAAACACCATATATTTT	CASSLTGDGVSGNTIYF
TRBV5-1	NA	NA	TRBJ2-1	TGCGCCAGCAGCTTGGCTAGCGCAATCTACAATGAGCAGTTCTTC	CASSLASAIYNEQFF
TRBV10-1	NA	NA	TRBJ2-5	TGCGCCAGAAACACGGGGGCCCCCCAAGAGACCCAGTACTTC	CARNTGAPQETQYF
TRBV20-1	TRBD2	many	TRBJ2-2	TGCAGTGCTAGGTTTAGCGGGAGCCCGGGGGAGCTGTTTTTT	CSARFSGSPGELFF
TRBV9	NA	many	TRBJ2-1	TGTGCCAGCAGCGCCCGACAGGGAGGTTTCGGCTCCTACAATGAGCAGTTCTTC	CASSARQGGFGSYNEQFF
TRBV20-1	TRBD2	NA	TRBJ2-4	TGCAGTGCTAGTAAGGCTAGCGGGGGGCTAGCCAAAAACATTCAGTACTTC	CSASKASGGLAKNIQYF
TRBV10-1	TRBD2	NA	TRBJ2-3	TGCGCCAGCAGTGAGTCGCGGCGGGGGGGCCGCGGTACGCAGTATTTT	CASSESRRGGRGTQYF
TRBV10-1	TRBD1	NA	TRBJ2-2	TGCGCCAGCGGCCAGGGGACAGCGAACACCGGGGAGCTGTTTTTT	CASGQGTANTGELFF
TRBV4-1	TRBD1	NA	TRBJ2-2	TGCGCCAGCAGCCGGACAGGCTTTCGCACCGGGGAGCTGTTTTTT	CASSRTGFRTGELFF
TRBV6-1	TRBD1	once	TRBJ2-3	TGTGCCAGCAGACCCAGACAGGGTAAAGATACGCAGTATTTT	CASRPRQGKDTQYF
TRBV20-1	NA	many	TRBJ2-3	TGCAGTGCCAGGACCACAGATACGCAGTATTTT	CSARTTDTQYF
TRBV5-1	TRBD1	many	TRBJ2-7	TGCGCCAGCAGCCCTGAGACAGGGGCCTACGAGCAGTACTTC	CASSPETGAYEQYF
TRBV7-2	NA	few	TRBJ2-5	TGTGCCAGCCATCTAGGAGCGCGAGAGACCCAGTACTTC	CASHLGARETQYF
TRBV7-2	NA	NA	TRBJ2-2	TGTGCCAGCAGCTACTCAGGGTTCGGGGAGCTGTTTTTT	CASSYSGFGELFF
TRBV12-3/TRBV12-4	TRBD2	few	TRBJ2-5	TGTGCCAGCAGTTCTAGCGGGCAGACCCAGTACTTC	CASSSSGQTQYF
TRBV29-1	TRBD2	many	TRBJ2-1	TGCAGCGTACTAGCGGGAGGCTCCTACAATGAGCAGTTCTTC	CSVLAGGSYNEQFF
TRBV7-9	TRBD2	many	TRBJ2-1	TGTGCCAGCAGCTTAAATACGGCGGGAGGGAGCTACAATGAGCAGTTCTTC	CASSLNTAGGSYNEQFF
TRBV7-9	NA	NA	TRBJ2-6	TGTGCCGTACCAGTCTGGGCCAACGTCCTGACTTTC	CAVPVWANVLTF
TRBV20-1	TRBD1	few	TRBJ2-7	TGCAGTGCTCCGGGACAGGTCCCCTCCTACGAGCAGTACTTC	CSAPGQVPSYEQYF
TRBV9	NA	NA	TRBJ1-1	TGTGCCAGCAGCACCTCCCATCGGGTCGGCACTGAAGCTTTCTTT	CASSTSHRVGTEAFF
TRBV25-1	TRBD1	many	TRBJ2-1	TGTGCCAGCAGTGCTTCCCGGGACAGGGGCAATGAGCAGTTCTTC	CASSASRDRGNEQFF
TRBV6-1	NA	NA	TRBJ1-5	TGTGCCAGCAGTGAACGGACTAACAATCAGCCCCAGCATTTT	CASSERTNNQPQHF
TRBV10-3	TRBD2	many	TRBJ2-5	TGTGCCATCAGTGTTGCGAGCGGGGGCCAAGAGACCCAGTACTTC	CAISVASGGQETQYF